One and the same sample provided the 25 T cell receptor gamma chains below, sequenced in a study of gammadelta T cells in human blood. TCRdb re-called the RT-PCR reads via CATT. Of around 180 gamma-chain clones in the sample, approximately 2.8% were seen once. The sequencing sample was made of Vgamma9Vdelta2 gamma-delta T cells from infant blood. The receptors were gathered from a human donor.

Concerning this clone itself: TCRdb records a much larger clone's protein for this DNA, with a difference at residue 6 that likely arises from a read error; the protein given is the translation of the DNA. This chain links TRGV10 with TRGJ1 or TRGJ2. TRGV10 is filed as an ORF, its function uncertain. V trimming: 8 bases; J trimming: 6 bases; junction bases outside the gene matches: 5. This CDR3 is 11 amino acids long. The CDR3 DNA is TGTGCTGCGTGGGATTGTTATAAGAAACTCTTT. Protein: CAAWDCYKKLF.

This clone was detected only a few times. TCRdb's protein, taken from a much larger clone, differs from this DNA's translation at residue 3, likely owing to a read error; the protein displayed comes from the DNA. The chain employs TRGV9 and TRGJP. The germline CDR1 and CDR2 sequences are GITISATS and ISYDGTV (reference sequence). CDR3 length: 14 residues. The CDR3 sequence is CAVWETLGKKIKVF. The CDR3 DNA reads as TGTGCCGTGTGGGAAACGTTGGGCAAAAAAATCAAGGTATTT.

As for this clone: The protein TCRdb gives is from a much larger clone and does not agree with this DNA's translation at residue 6, likely a read error; the protein shown here comes from the DNA. The chain uses TRGV10 and TRGJP1. TRGV10 is noted as an ORF with a role that remains uncertain. The V segment lost 8 bases and the J segment 1 base; nucleotides outside the gene matches: 5. The length of the CDR3 is 14 residues. CDR3 DNA: TGTGCTGCGTGGGATCGTACCACTGGTTGGTTCAAGATATTT. Protein: CAAWDRTTGWFKIF.

By its share, this clone is large. This chain uses TRGV9 with TRGJP. Germline V gene sequence: CDR1 GITISATS, CDR2 ISYDGTV (reference sequence). V trimming: 0 bases; J trimming: 11 bases; junction bases outside the gene matches: 4. This CDR3 comprises 15 residues. The CDR3 is CALWEVQMGKKIKVF. The CDR3 nucleotides are TGTGCCTTGTGGGAGGTGCAAATGGGCAAAAAAATCAAGGTATTT.

Judged by abundance, this clone is large (0.1 to 1%). In the same sample, other DNA sequences code for this CDR3. V usage is TRGV9 and J usage is TRGJP. The V segment lost 3 bases and the J segment 4 bases; nucleotides outside the gene matches: 3. This CDR3 spans 16 amino acids. The germline CDR1 and CDR2 sequences are GITISATS and ISYDGTV (reference sequence). The CDR3 nucleotides are TGTGCCTTGTGGGAGACCCAAGAGTTGGGCAAAAAAATCAAGGTATTT. Translation: CALWETQELGKKIKVF.

Concerning this clone: At one boundary the junction diverges from the germline segment, which might be a read error. The chain employs TRGV9 and TRGJP. No J segment appears in TCRdb, so it was assigned here by matching the sequence to germline. The CDR3 spans 17 residues. Germline CDR1 GITISATS, CDR2 ISYDGTV (reference sequence). The CDR3 protein is CALCEVQELGKKKIKVF. DNA of the CDR3: TGTGCCTTGTGTGAGGTGCAAGAGTTGGGCAAAAAAAAAATCAAGGTATTT.

This clone was detected a few times. This DNA's translation and the protein TCRdb lists, from a much larger clone, do not match at residue 9, likely due to a read error; the protein shown is translated from the DNA. V and J are TRGV9 and TRGJP. As TCRdb names no J gene, one was assigned here on the basis of a DNA match to germline. The CDR3 covers 15 residues. The germline V gene encodes CDR1 GITISATS and CDR2 ISYDGTV (reference sequence). In nucleotides, the CDR3 is TGTGCCTTGTGGGAGCAAGAGTTGGACAAAAAAATCAAGGTATTT. This gives the protein CALWEQELDKKIKVF.

Within the sample, this clone is large. The same CDR3 arises from other DNA sequences in this sample as well. The chain is built from TRGV9 and TRGJP. V lost 0 bases and J lost 7; bases outside the gene matches: 3. CDR1 is GITISATS and CDR2 is ISYDGTV in the germline V gene (reference sequence). The CDR3 runs to 16 residues. CDR3 coding DNA: TGTGCCTTGTGGGAGGTGAGGGAGTTGGGCAAAAAAATCAAGGTATTT. Encoded protein: CALWEVRELGKKIKVF.

In this sample, this clone is hyperexpanded. The same CDR3 also results from other DNA sequences found in this sample. V gene TRGV9 combines with J gene TRGJP. Germline CDR1 GITISATS, CDR2 ISYDGTV (reference sequence). This CDR3 is 16 amino acids long. After removal of 0 bases from V and 4 bases from J, the junction contained 0 bases not matched to a gene. The CDR3 protein is CALWEVQELGKKIKVF. The CDR3 DNA follows: TGTGCCTTGTGGGAGGTGCAAGAGTTGGGCAAAAAAATCAAGGTATTT.

This clone was picked up a small number of times. A read error is the likely source, as a far larger clone sits one nucleotide away. The same CDR3 arises from other DNA sequences in this sample as well. V is TRGV10 and J is TRGJP1. TRGV10 is reported as an ORF; its role is uncertain. The CDR3 extends over 14 amino acids. The CDR3 nucleotides are TGTGCTGCGTGGGATCAGACCACAGGTTGGTTCAAGATATTT. It specifies CAAWDQTTGWFKIF.

This clone is labeled large (0.1 to 1%). J is TRGJP and V is TRGV9. V shed 2 bases, J shed 7 bases, and the junction held 8 bases outside the gene matches. The length of the CDR3 is 17 residues. Germline values: CDR1 GITISATS, CDR2 ISYDGTV (reference sequence). The CDR3 nucleotides are TGTGCCTTGTGGGAGGCGCACCGGGAGTTGGGCAAAAAAATCAAGGTATTT. Protein: CALWEAHRELGKKIKVF.

This clone has more than one count but fewer than ten. The chain links TRGV9 to TRGJP. The J gene, missing from TCRdb, was assigned here through DNA to germline matching. This CDR3 has 18 amino acids. V shed 1 base and J 16 bases; nucleotides not matched to a gene: 19. Germline CDR1 reads GITISATS; CDR2 reads ISYDGTV (reference sequence). The DNA of the CDR3 is TGTGCCTTGTGGGAGGTTAGGCAAGAGTTGGGCAAAAAAAAAATCAAGGTATTT. It specifies CALWEVRQELGKKKIKVF.

This clone is termed large. V is TRGV9 and J is TRGJP. Germline CDR1 and CDR2: GITISATS and ISYDGTV (reference sequence). This CDR3 is 16 amino acids long. The ends lost 0 bases at V and 8 bases at J; junction bases unmatched: 4. The CDR3 reads CALWEVRKLGKKIKVF. The DNA of the CDR3 is TGTGCCTTGTGGGAGGTGCGGAAGTTGGGCAAAAAAATCAAGGTATTT.

In the case of this clone: This DNA's translation and the protein TCRdb lists, from a much larger clone, do not match at residue 5, likely due to a read error; the protein shown is translated from the DNA. The chain joins TRGV10 to TRGJP1. Because TCRdb records no J gene, it was assigned here through a match of the DNA to germline. TRGV10 is assigned to the ORF class and has an uncertain function. This CDR3 comprises 12 residues. V was clipped by 8 bases and J by 2 bases; unmatched bases: 0. CDR3 nucleotide sequence: TGTGCTGCGTGGACCACTGGTTGGTTCAAGATATTT. Translating it yields CAAWTTGWFKIF.

Only a few counts were recorded for this clone. Given a far larger clone just one base away, this is likely a sequencing read error. Additional DNA sequences in this sample encode the identical CDR3. The V gene is TRGV9, the J gene TRGJP. TCRdb lists no J gene, so it was determined here by aligning the DNA to germline. Germline V lookup: CDR1 GITISATS, CDR2 ISYDGTV (reference sequence). CDR3 size: 16 residues. The CDR3 loop reads CALWEVQELGKKIKVF. Written as DNA, the CDR3 is TGTGCCCTGTGGGAGGTGCAAGAGTTGGGCAAAAAAATCAAGGTATTT.

Regarding this clone: Since a far larger clone is one base different, this is likely a read error. This sample includes further DNA sequences coding for the same CDR3. The rearrangement uses TRGV9 and TRGJP1. Germline assignment: CDR1 GITISATS and CDR2 ISYDGTV (reference sequence). The CDR3 runs to 14 residues. In nucleotides, the CDR3 is TGTGCCTTGTGGGAGGCGATCACTGGTTGGTTCAAAATATTT. Translated: CALWEAITGWFKIF.

This clone was observed a few times. A far larger clone is just one base off, so this is likely a read error. Other DNA sequences in this sample translate to the same CDR3. The chain joins TRGV9 to TRGJP. Per germline, CDR1 GITISATS and CDR2 ISYDGTV (reference sequence). The CDR3 has 15 residues. CDR3 sequence (DNA): TGTGCCTTATGGGAGCAAGAGTTGGGCAAAAAAATCAAGGTATTT. Its protein is CALWEQELGKKIKVF.

Relative to its sample, this clone is hyperexpanded. A clone one base away is much larger, so this may be a read error. The identical CDR3 is also encoded by other nucleotide sequences in the sample. This chain links TRGV9 with TRGJP. Unmatched junction bases numbered 2, after V lost 0 bases and J lost 6 bases. The V gene's germline CDR1 is GITISATS and CDR2 ISYDGTV (reference sequence). The CDR3 has 16 residues. The CDR3 DNA reads as TGTGCCTTGTGGGAGGTGCGAGAGTTGGGCAAAAAAATCAAGGTATTT. Its translation: CALWEVRELGKKIKVF.

This clone is judged medium-sized. The rearrangement links TRGV9 to TRGJP. The length of the CDR3 is 17 residues. Germline-derived CDR1 and CDR2 are GITISATS and ISYDGTV (reference sequence). With 0 bases clipped from V and 7 bases from J, the junction kept 6 bases outside the gene matches. As DNA, the CDR3 is TGTGCCTTGTGGGAGGTGGTTAAGGAGTTGGGCAAAAAAATCAAGGTATTT. Its translation: CALWEVVKELGKKIKVF.

This clone was seen a few times. The TCRdb record carries a much larger clone's protein, which differs from this DNA's translation at residue 8; a read error is the likely cause, and the protein listed here is the DNA translation. Without a V gene call, the J gene is given as TRGJP. This CDR3 has 16 amino acids. This CDR3 reads CALWEVQGLGKKIKVF. The CDR3 DNA is TGTGCCTTGTGGGAGGTGCAAGGGTTGGGCAAAAAAATCAAGGTATTT.

This clone was observed a few times. TCRdb pairs this DNA with a much larger clone's protein that differs at residue 4, likely a read error; the protein shown was translated from the DNA. The V and J genes are TRGV9 and TRGJP. Matching the DNA to germline supplied the J gene, which TCRdb does not give. The CDR3 loop spans 16 amino acids. CDR1 and CDR2 from the germline V gene are GITISATS and ISYDGTV (reference sequence). CDR3: CALCEVGELGKKIKVF. DNA for the CDR3: TGTGCCTTGTGCGAGGTGGGAGAGTTGGGCAAAAAAATCAAGGTATTT.

This clone is categorized as hyperexpanded (1% or more). One base away lies a much larger clone, so this may be a sequencing read error. Distinct nucleotide sequences in the sample also encode this CDR3. This chain connects TRGV9 to TRGJP. The CDR3 is made up of 16 amino acids. CDR1 and CDR2 from the germline V gene are GITISATS and ISYDGTV (reference sequence). V was clipped by 0 bases and J by 7 bases; unmatched bases: 3. CDR3 residues: CALWEVQELGKKIKVF. In DNA form, the CDR3 reads TGTGCCTTGTGGGAGGTGCAGGAGTTGGGCAAAAAAATCAAGGTATTT.

In its sample, this clone ranks as large. The gene calls are TRGV9 and TRGJP. Germline loops: CDR1 GITISATS, CDR2 ISYDGTV (reference sequence). The CDR3 sequence is 16 residues long. V was clipped by 0 bases and J by 6 bases; unmatched bases: 2. CDR3: CALWEVSELGKKIKVF. The DNA of the CDR3 is TGTGCCTTGTGGGAGGTGTCAGAGTTGGGCAAAAAAATCAAGGTATTT.

By share, this clone counts as large. Other DNA sequences of this sample code for an identical CDR3. The chain joins TRGV9 to TRGJP. This CDR3 region has 16 residues. J gave up 7 bases and V 0 bases, and 3 bases lay outside the gene matches. Germline CDR1 is GITISATS and CDR2 is ISYDGTV (reference sequence). CDR3 nucleotides: TGTGCCTTGTGGGAGGTGCTGGAGTTGGGCAAAAAAATCAAGGTATTT. Protein sequence: CALWEVLELGKKIKVF.

By sample fraction, this clone is large (0.1 to 1%). This chain joins TRGV9 and TRGJP1. The CDR3 totals 15 residues. The V and J ends lost 3 bases and 0 bases, in that order; junction bases with no gene match: 4. The germline V gene has CDR1 GITISATS and CDR2 ISYDGTV (reference sequence). CDR3 sequence (DNA): TGTGCCTTGTGGGAGCCCTATACCACTGGTTGGTTCAAGATATTT. Its protein product is CALWEPYTTGWFKIF.